The 12 T cell receptor beta chains presented below share a single source sample, sequenced in a study of pediatric ulcerative colitis. Using immunoSEQ multiplex PCR, the repertoire was profiled, and TCRdb retains in-frame clones only, with some absent. The sample comprises about 22,000 clones, over 60% of which are singletons, and less than 20% rests with the top ten. During colonoscopy, one to two rectal pinch biopsies were collected. Sequenced input: gut tissue. The receptors derive from a boy younger than 18 with severe ulcerative colitis.

The chain employs TRBV9 and TRBJ1-2; D not certain. Germline CDR1 and CDR2: SGDLS and YYNGEE. This CDR3 comprises 13 residues. Trimming pared 0 bases from V and 1 base from J, leaving 4 bases between. The CDR3, as DNA: TGTGCCAGCAGCGTAGGTTATAACTATGGCTACACCTTC. Protein product: CASSVGYNYGYTF.

The V and J genes are TRBV6-5 and TRBJ2-2, with D perhaps given as TRBD1 or TRBD2 (6 bases each). The germline gives CDR1 MNHEY, CDR2 SVGAGI. The CDR3 has 15 residues. The V end lost 8 bases, the J end lost 4 bases, and 17 bases lay between the germline ends. This CDR3 is CASGPEGESTGELFF. CDR3 bases: TGTGCCAGCGGCCCGGAGGGGGAGAGCACCGGGGAGCTGTTTTTT.

V and J are TRBV4-1 and TRBJ1-4; perhaps TRBD1 as D (5 bases). The CDR3 has 15 residues. The germline V and J ends were trimmed by 4 bases and 8 bases, with 17 bases remaining between them. Germline lookup yields CDR1 MGHRA and CDR2 YSYEKL. CDR3 protein: CASSRSRRGDEKLFF. In DNA form, the CDR3 reads TGCGCCAGCAGCCGAAGCCGGAGGGGAGACGAAAAACTGTTTTTT.

This clone was seen a handful of times. J is TRBJ1-6 and V is TRBV5-4; D is uncertain. The V end was cut by 1 base, the J end by 9 bases, with 11 bases between. The length of the CDR3 is 14 residues. Germline CDR1 and CDR2: SGHNT and YYREEE (reference sequence). CDR3 protein: CASSLKGTGSPLHF. CDR3 sequence (DNA): TGTGCCAGCAGCTTGAAGGGTACGGGTTCACCCCTCCACTTT.

The V gene is TRBV7-2, the J gene TRBJ2-1, with 11 bases identical to TRBD2. Trimming at V came to 11 bases and at J to 7 bases, leaving 13 bases not matched to a gene. CDR3 length: 15 amino acids. In germline, CDR1 is SGHTA, CDR2 FQGNSA. The CDR3 bases are TGTGCCGGAACCACCATTAGCGGGGGGGTAAATGAGCAGTTCTTC. The encoded protein is CAGTTISGGVNEQFF.

J is TRBJ2-1 and V is TRBV9, with a possible D match to TRBD1 (6 bases). The length of the CDR3 is 14 residues. Germline V gives CDR1 SGDLS, CDR2 YYNGEE. Trimming stripped 3 bases from V and 9 bases from J, with 16 bases between. CDR3 sequence: CASSAGHTYGEQFF. Here the CDR3 DNA reads TGTGCCAGCAGCGCGGGACACACGTACGGTGAGCAGTTCTTC.

This chain connects TRBV30 to TRBJ1-2, with no clear D. The CDR3 loop spans 13 amino acids. Germline V gene lookup returns CDR1 GTSNPN and CDR2 SVGIG (reference sequence). V was clipped by 5 bases and J by 9 bases, with 19 bases between them. The CDR3 is CAWGRQAVVSYTF. The CDR3 nucleotides are TGTGCCTGGGGGAGGCAGGCGGTCGTAAGCTACACCTTC. The full variable domain, rest sourced from reference TRBV30 and TRBJ1-2, is SQTIHQWPATLVQPVGSPLSLECTVEGTSNPNLYWYRQAAGRGLQLLFYSVGIGQISSEVPQNLSASRPQDRQFILSSKKLLLSDSGFYLCAWGRQAVVSYTFGSGTRLTVV.

This clone is medium-sized by share. The V gene is TRBV19, the J gene TRBJ1-3, with D uncertain. V was trimmed by 8 bases and J by 3 bases, leaving 11 bases between them. CDR1 is LNHDA and CDR2 is SQIVND in the germline V gene (reference sequence). CDR3 length: 13 residues. CDR3: CASQARSGNTIYF. CDR3 nucleotide sequence: TGTGCCAGTCAAGCGAGGAGTGGAAACACCATATATTTT.

There are a few counts of this clone. V and J are TRBV5-4 and TRBJ1-3; the D is unclear. CDR3 length: 13 amino acids. The ends were cut back, 5 bases at V and 8 bases at J, with 14 bases in the middle. Germline V lookup: CDR1 SGHNT, CDR2 YYREEE (reference sequence). The CDR3 DNA sequence: TGTGCCAGCAGTCCTGCAGGAGCGCACACCATATATTTT. Protein sequence: CASSPAGAHTIYF.

The CDR3 loop reads CASSTGPPGQGYEQYF. The CDR3 DNA follows: TGTGCCAGCAGCACGGGACCCCCGGGACAGGGCTACGAGCAGTACTTC. This chain uses TRBV2 with TRBJ2-7; 9 bases line up with TRBD1. The V gene end was trimmed by 6 bases and the J gene end by 3 bases; junction bases not matched to a gene: 12. Germline lookup yields CDR1 SNHLY and CDR2 FYNNEI. The CDR3 runs to 16 residues.

The gene calls are TRBV6-1 and TRBJ2-2, with D uncertain. This CDR3 contains 13 residues. V was cut by 6 bases and J by 4 bases, with 9 bases left in between. Germline CDR1 MNHNS, CDR2 SASEGT. The CDR3 sequence: CASRQTRTGELFF. In DNA, the CDR3 is TGTGCCAGCAGACAGACCCGCACCGGGGAGCTGTTTTTT.

The V call is TRBV11-2, the J call TRBJ1-1; no firm D call. Germline assignment: CDR1 SGHAT and CDR2 FQNNGV. This CDR3 region has 14 residues. Trimming shortened V by 1 base and J by 2 bases, and 8 bases separated the two germline ends. The CDR3 reads CASSLGSGNTEAFF. CDR3 nucleotide sequence: TGTGCCAGCAGCTTAGGATCGGGAAACACTGAAGCTTTCTTT.